Below, one TCR beta chain is given with its context. The target antigen is unknown. Autoimmune disease history or systemic immunosuppression barred patients. The repertoire was sequenced with immunoSEQ multiplex PCR; TCRdb's copy has only in-frame clones and lacks some. The sample lists around 100,000 clones, roughly 90% occurring once. CDR1 is SGHRS and CDR2 is YFSETQ in the germline V gene. Germline trimming cut 0 bases from V and 0 bases from J; bases unmatched to any gene: 9. This CDR3 spans 18 amino acids. This record belongs to a study of OX40 agonist ivuxolimab in advanced cancers. Study-wide results and caveats: At doses 0.1 to 3.0 mg/kg, CD4+ and CD8+ clones expanded.

The sample in question was CD4+ or CD8+ T cells sorted from blood, obtained in a trial of the OX40 agonist ivuxolimab. This clonotype was sampled from an adult with an advanced solid tumor such as melanoma, head and neck, liver or kidney cancer. The genes are TRBV5-1 and TRBJ2-4, with 7 bases aligning to TRBD1. The DNA of the CDR3 is TGCGCCAGCAGCTTGGCCGGACAGGTCCCCCTAGCCAAAAACATTCAGTACTTC. This encodes CASSLAGQVPLAKNIQYF.